This T cell receptor (beta chain) came from a study of T-cell reconstitution after alpha-beta-depleted transplantation in children. Study outcomes and limitations: Alpha-beta T cells present about two months after transplant were reported to originate from several hundred expanded graft clones. Certain patients had high TCRbeta diversity at day 60, and it came from recipient T cells and thymic progenitors that survived. At one year after transplant, newly produced T cells mostly accounted for T-cell counts and diversity.

During its preparation, the TCRbeta library received unique molecular identifiers. One entry per CDR3 protein, called by TCRdb with MiXCR from the PCR reads. The sample gives roughly 52,000 distinct CDR3 sequences, around 5.9% of which show up once; over 30% is in the top ten. This clonotype was picked up many times. Its antigen is not identified. The CDR3 is made up of 14 amino acids. The germline CDR1 and CDR2 sequences are SEHNR and FQNEAQ (reference sequence). The V end lost 3 bases, the J end lost 0 bases, and 6 bases lay between the germline ends. This clonotype was sampled from a female patient aged 2-10 years who had a stem cell transplant for aplastic anemia, so the T cells may come from the graft donor. Sequenced here: PBMCs, mostly from graft donor cells, sampled 60 days after TCRalphabeta/CD19-depleted stem cell transplant. The rearrangement links TRBV7-9 to TRBJ2-4; D is undetermined. DNA for the CDR3: TGTGCCAGCAGCTTGTTCCCAGCCAAAAACATTCAGTACTTC. Translating gives CASSLFPAKNIQYF.